Listed below are T cell receptor beta chains from one sample, sequenced in a study of blood T cell repertoires in COVID-19. Clones were read by immunoSEQ multiplex PCR, and TCRdb kept only the in-frame ones, dropping some. The data contain under 65,000 clones, 80% to 95% of them seen just once; the ten biggest clones take up 3% to 4%. Sequenced material: peripheral blood. The receptors were sampled from a man aged 45-65 years with acute or convalescent COVID-19. The CDR3 runs from the conserved cysteine through the conserved F or W. D genes are given only for firm matches. Clone sizes are given selectively: once, few, many, or a class where the clone is expanded.

NA	TRBV7-2	TRBD1	TRBJ2-7	CASSPPGQGSYEQYF	TGTGCCAGCAGCCCTCCGGGACAGGGCTCCTACGAGCAGTACTTC
NA	TRBV7-3	TRBD1	TRBJ2-1	CASSSIDRDEQFF	TGTGCCAGCAGCTCGATTGACAGGGATGAGCAGTTCTTC
NA	TRBV5-4	NA	TRBJ2-5	CASSATLAPGETQYF	TGTGCCAGCAGCGCCACTCTAGCCCCGGGAGAGACCCAGTACTTC
once	TRBV2	TRBD1	TRBJ1-4	CASTIDRVNEKLFF	TGTGCCAGCACCATTGACAGGGTGAATGAAAAACTGTTTTTT
NA	TRBV13	NA	TRBJ1-4	CASSRRVEDEKLFF	TGTGCCAGCAGCCGACGGGTGGAAGATGAAAAACTGTTTTTT
NA	TRBV5-1	TRBD1	TRBJ1-3	CASSIGTEGNTIYF	TGCGCCAGCAGCATTGGGACAGAGGGAAACACCATATATTTT
once	TRBV12-5	TRBD1	TRBJ1-2	CASGLGQGGGYTF	TGTGCTAGTGGTTTGGGACAGGGAGGCGGCTACACCTTC
NA	TRBV19	TRBD1	TRBJ1-6	CASIRDSSYNSPLHF	TGTGCCAGCATCAGGGACAGCTCCTATAATTCACCCCTCCACTTT
NA	TRBV3-1/TRBV3-2	NA	TRBJ1-1	CASSQEVIRGAKSEAFF	TGTGCCAGCAGCCAAGAGGTAATTCGGGGTGCTAAATCTGAAGCTTTCTTT
once	TRBV19	NA	TRBJ2-2	CASKPGGTNTGELFF	TGTGCCAGTAAGCCCGGGGGAACGAACACCGGGGAGCTGTTTTTT
NA	TRBV7-2	NA	TRBJ1-2	CASSLTGQRF	TGTGCCAGCAGCCTAACAGGGCAGCGATTC
NA	TRBV24-1	TRBD1	TRBJ1-2	CATSDSGQSNYGYTF	TGTGCCACCAGTGATTCGGGACAGAGCAACTATGGCTACACCTTC
NA	TRBV19	TRBD2	TRBJ2-3	CASSINGGGGAPDTQYF	TGTGCCAGTAGTATAAATGGTGGCGGGGGGGCTCCCGATACGCAGTATTTT
NA	TRBV7-6	TRBD1	TRBJ2-7	CASSLSPTRTGDYEQYF	TGTGCCAGCAGCTTATCGCCCACGAGGACAGGGGACTACGAGCAGTACTTC
NA	TRBV2	TRBD1	TRBJ1-5	CATGQGSNQPQHF	TGTGCCACCGGACAGGGTAGCAATCAGCCCCAGCATTTT
once	TRBV11-2	NA	TRBJ1-3	CASSSRVPGNTIYF	TGTGCCAGCAGCTCCAGGGTACCAGGAAACACCATATATTTT
NA	TRBV9	TRBD1	TRBJ2-1	CASGSTGIPYNEQFF	TGTGCCAGCGGGTCGACAGGGATACCCTACAATGAGCAGTTCTTC
NA	TRBV6-5	NA	TRBJ2-1	CASTQGGEQFF	TGTGCCAGCACCCAGGGTGGTGAGCAGTTCTTC
NA	TRBV9	TRBD1	TRBJ1-5	CASRTGEQPQHF	TGTGCCAGCCGGACAGGGGAACAGCCCCAGCATTTT
NA	TRBV21-1	NA	TRBJ2-7	CATETGIISYEQYF	TGTGCCACAGAGACAGGGATCATCTCCTACGAGCAGTACTTC
NA	TRBV5-1	NA	TRBJ2-7	CASSSNRLPSYEQYF	TGCGCCAGCAGCTCTAACAGGCTCCCTTCCTACGAGCAGTACTTC
NA	TRBV2	TRBD1	TRBJ1-3	CASSETGGLGGNTIYF	TGTGCCAGCAGTGAGACAGGGGGTTTGGGTGGAAACACCATATATTTT
once	TRBV2	NA	TRBJ1-2	CASSEEVLGTGYTF	TGTGCCAGCAGTGAAGAGGTTTTGGGCACAGGCTACACCTTC
NA	TRBV28	NA	TRBJ2-7	CASSFAQSYEQYF	TGTGCCAGCAGTTTCGCACAGTCCTACGAGCAGTACTTC
NA	TRBV6-6	NA	TRBJ1-4	CASSTRAEATNEKLFF	TGTGCCAGCAGTACCCGGGCGGAGGCAACTAATGAAAAACTGTTTTTT
NA	TRBV5-4	NA	TRBJ1-4	CASSRTDATNEKLFF	TGTGCCAGCAGCCGGACAGATGCAACTAATGAAAAACTGTTTTTT
NA	TRBV7-2	NA	TRBJ2-2	CASSRRLGTLNTNTGELFF	TGTGCCAGCAGCAGAAGACTCGGGACACTAAACACGAACACCGGGGAGCTGTTTTTT